These 10 T cell receptor beta chains were all obtained from the same sample, sequenced in a study of T cell repertoires in cytomegalovirus infection. One entry per CDR3 protein results from TCRdb running MiXCR on the reads. The sample contains approximately 730,000 distinct CDR3 sequences, 30% to 35% of which appear only once. The antigens of these receptors remain unknown. The starting material was cultured PBMCs, obtained from culture after CMV antigen stimulation. The receptor source for this set is a human donor in good health (CMV status not recorded). Some clones in this sample may be carry-over from other donors' samples.

The chain couples TRBV29-1 to TRBJ2-5; no definite D call. CDR3 length equals 12 residues. Germline lookup yields CDR1 SQVTM and CDR2 ANQGSEA. V lost 7 bases and J 2 bases, leaving 11 bases between the germline ends. The CDR3 sequence: CSGSLGQETQYF. The CDR3 coding sequence is TGCAGCGGGAGTTTGGGACAAGAGACCCAGTACTTC.

This clonotype has just a few counts. The rearrangement uses TRBV11-2 and TRBJ1-1, with D uncertain. V was shortened by 0 bases and J by 3 bases, with 8 bases between the two germline ends. The CDR3 sequence is 14 residues long. Germline CDR1 reads SGHAT; CDR2 reads FQNNGV. CDR3 in amino acids: CASSLDLRDTEAFF. CDR3 DNA: TGTGCCAGCAGCTTAGATCTTAGGGACACTGAAGCTTTCTTT.

The genes are TRBV7-2 and TRBJ2-1; no firm D call. Germline assignment: CDR1 SGHTA and CDR2 FQGNSA. CDR3 length: 13 residues. Trimming took 5 bases from V and 9 from J, leaving 14 bases between them. The CDR3 is CASSLGLAAEQFF. CDR3 nucleotides: TGTGCCAGCAGCCTGGGGTTGGCGGCTGAGCAGTTCTTC.

In this sample, this clonotype turned up a few times. V and J are TRBV12-3 or TRBV12-4 and TRBJ1-3; D gene unclear. Deletions cut 5 bases from V and 0 bases from J, with 5 bases between. This CDR3 contains 13 residues. The CDR3 DNA sequence: TGTGCCAGCAGTGTTGGCTCTGGAAACACCATATATTTT. Its translation: CASSVGSGNTIYF.

The table lists this clonotype with a few counts. The V call is TRBV7-8, the J call TRBJ2-7; D gene ambiguous. Germline CDR1 is SGHVS and CDR2 is FQNEAQ. V shed 3 bases and J shed 0 bases, with 9 bases lying between them. The CDR3 sequence is 14 residues long. The CDR3 is CASSFTESSYEQYF. DNA for the CDR3: TGTGCCAGCAGCTTCACGGAAAGCTCCTACGAGCAGTACTTC.

The sample holds many counts of this clonotype. The chain recombines TRBV7-2 with TRBJ2-2; 7 bases map to TRBD1. This CDR3 is built from 15 residues. The junction had 5 bases not matched to a gene; V was cut back by 5 bases and J by 2 bases. Germline CDR1 SGHTA, CDR2 FQGNSA. The chain's CDR3 is CASSMGQPNTGELFF. In DNA, the CDR3 is TGTGCCAGCAGCATGGGACAGCCCAACACCGGGGAGCTGTTTTTT.

This CDR3 is CSARGPTNTGELFF. The CDR3 region has the DNA TGCAGTGCTAGAGGACCCACGAACACCGGGGAGCTGTTTTTT. V is TRBV20-1 and J is TRBJ2-2; no clear D. Germline loops: CDR1 DFQATT, CDR2 SNEGSKA (reference sequence). The V end was cut by 1 base, the J end by 0 bases, with 6 bases between. The CDR3 has 14 amino acids.

The chain links TRBV12-3 or TRBV12-4 to TRBJ1-1, with 7 bases identical to TRBD1. V lost 6 bases and J lost 4; bases outside the gene matches: 8. The CDR3 extends over 14 amino acids. The CDR3 protein is CASRMMTGTTEAFF. CDR3 nucleotides: TGTGCCAGCAGGATGATGACAGGGACCACTGAAGCTTTCTTT.

Notes on this clonotype: A much bigger clone sits one base away, suggesting this may be a read error. The V call is TRBV6-5, the J call TRBJ2-3, with TRBD2 as a possible D gene (5 bases). The ends were cut back, 2 bases at V and 0 bases at J, with 6 bases in the middle. From germline, CDR1 is MNHEY and CDR2 SVGAGI. The CDR3 extends over 14 amino acids. CDR3 sequence reads: CASSYGRSTDTQYF. CDR3 DNA sequence: TGTGCCAGCAGTTACGGGAGAAGCACAGATACGCAGTATTTT.

This rearrangement joins TRBV7-2 to TRBJ1-2; a possible D gene is TRBD1 (5 bases). Looked up from germline, CDR1 is SGHTA and CDR2 is FQGNSA. The CDR3 is made up of 13 amino acids. V gave up 5 bases and J gave up 7 bases, with 14 bases separating them. The CDR3 protein is CASSPRVTGGYTF. The DNA for the CDR3 is TGTGCCAGCAGCCCCAGGGTTACGGGTGGCTACACCTTC.